Listed below are T cell receptor beta chains from one sample, sequenced in a study of graft-versus-host responses after intestinal transplantation. Their target antigens are unknown. Method: immunoSEQ multiplex PCR; TCRdb's copy keeps in-frame clones and lacks some. This sample has 140,000 or so clones, with about nine tenths found just once. This specimen was unstimulated CD4+ T cells sorted from spleen or lymph node cells, taken before intestinal transplant. The source is a human donor who received an intestinal transplant. The CDR3 runs from the conserved cysteine through the conserved F or W. Fields, in order: V gene, J gene, D gene, CDR3 DNA, CDR3 protein. A D gene is named only where the DNA matches it firmly.

v_call: TRBV5-1
j_call: TRBJ2-2
d_call: TRBD2
cdr3_nt: TGCGCCAGCAGCCAAGTACTAGCGGGGACCGGGGAGCTGTTTTTT
cdr3_aa: CASSQVLAGTGELFF

v_call: TRBV6-4
j_call: TRBJ1-2
d_call: TRBD1
cdr3_nt: TGTGCCAGCAGTGAATCCAGGGGGCCGGGCTATGGCTACACCTTC
cdr3_aa: CASSESRGPGYGYTF

v_call: TRBV6-6
j_call: TRBJ2-1
d_call: -
cdr3_nt: TGTGCCAGCAGTGATACCTACCTCAATGAGCAGTTCTTC
cdr3_aa: CASSDTYLNEQFF

v_call: TRBV30
j_call: TRBJ2-1
d_call: TRBD2
cdr3_nt: TGTGCCTGGTCGAAACTAGCGGGAGCTGTTAATGAGCAGTTCTTC
cdr3_aa: CAWSKLAGAVNEQFF

v_call: TRBV25-1
j_call: TRBJ1-1
d_call: -
cdr3_nt: TGTGCCAGCAGACCTTTGAGAGGGGGAGTGAGCACTGAAGCTTTCTTT
cdr3_aa: CASRPLRGGVSTEAFF

v_call: TRBV12-5
j_call: TRBJ2-2
d_call: TRBD2
cdr3_nt: TGTGCTAGTGGGAAGGGAGGGCCGGGCACCGGGGAGCTGTTTTTT
cdr3_aa: CASGKGGPGTGELFF

v_call: TRBV5-4
j_call: TRBJ2-5
d_call: TRBD1
cdr3_nt: TGCGCCAGCAGCCAAGGACTGGGACAGGGACAGGAGACCCAGTACTTC
cdr3_aa: CASSQGLGQGQETQYF

v_call: TRBV9
j_call: TRBJ2-2
d_call: -
cdr3_nt: TGTGCCAGCAGCATTTCCGCCAGGAATAACACCGGGGAGCTGTTTTTT
cdr3_aa: CASSISARNNTGELFF

v_call: TRBV21-1
j_call: TRBJ2-1
d_call: -
cdr3_nt: TGTGCCAGCAGATGGATCGTTATTCAGTTCTTC
cdr3_aa: CASRWIVIQFF

v_call: TRBV4-2
j_call: TRBJ2-1
d_call: TRBD2
cdr3_nt: TGTGCCAGCAGCCAAGACCTAGCGGGAGTGGGTGGTGAGCAGTTCTTC
cdr3_aa: CASSQDLAGVGGEQFF

v_call: TRBV19
j_call: TRBJ2-5
d_call: -
cdr3_nt: TGTGCCAGTAGTATAGAAGGGCTTCAAGAGACCCAGTACTTC
cdr3_aa: CASSIEGLQETQYF